A single T cell receptor (beta chain) is shown here with its context. V was trimmed by 2 bases and J by 6 bases, leaving 11 bases between them. Germline CDR1 MNHEY, CDR2 SVGEGT. The CDR3 is made up of 13 amino acids. An absence of ophthalmopathy progression within 18 months meant stable Graves' hyperthyroidism. Orbital computed tomography and thyroid ultrasound, together with serum TRAb and thyroxine and clinical symptoms, were used for diagnoses. Amplified TCR beta CDR3 regions derived from RNA transcripts. A set of HTBI primers served as the primers for a first-round RT-PCR of the TCR CDR3. TCRdb re-derived calls from the multiplex PCR reads in MiXCR, one entry per CDR3 protein. The table has about 840,000 distinct CDR3 sequences, 38% seen once. This entry is derived from a study of T cells in Graves' hyperthyroidism and ophthalmopathy. The overall study: Peripheral blood was collected at initial diagnosis, before any treatment.

The sequence was obtained from a man aged 18 to 29 with Graves' hyperthyroidism. Sequences were obtained from blood. The V gene is TRBV6-2 or TRBV6-3, the J gene TRBJ2-7; D is perhaps TRBD1 (6 bases). In DNA form, the CDR3 reads TGTGCCAGCAGTTACAATGGGGGCAGCGAGCAGTACTTC. Its translation: CASSYNGGSEQYF.